This T cell receptor (beta chain) emerged from a study of early T cells in non-severe SARS-CoV-2 infection. Unique molecular identifiers were attached to individual cDNA molecules. TCRdb recomputed calls from the 5' RACE reads with MiXCR, one row per CDR3 protein. The sample contains approximately 64,000 distinct CDR3 sequences, around 4.9% of which appear only once. Whole-study results and caveats: The study's VDJdb matching favored anti-spike CD8 responses and missed private and CD4 specificities.

This clonotype appeared a few times. Antigen unknown. This CDR3 is 20 amino acids long. V was trimmed by 7 bases and J by 0 bases, leaving 28 bases between them. Per germline, CDR1 ENHRY and CDR2 SYGVKD. The chain has TRBV10-3 and TRBJ2-1; D is tentatively TRBD1 or TRBD2 (6 bases each). This receptor was identified in an adult who was a healthcare worker with PCR-confirmed SARS-CoV-2 infection or an uninfected control (not recorded which). Sequencing was done on a sample of whole blood. This CDR3 reads CAIKGGSHAGKLSSYNEQFF. CDR3 nucleotide sequence: TGTGCCATCAAAGGGGGGTCGCACGCGGGCAAACTTAGCTCCTACAATGAGCAGTTCTTC.